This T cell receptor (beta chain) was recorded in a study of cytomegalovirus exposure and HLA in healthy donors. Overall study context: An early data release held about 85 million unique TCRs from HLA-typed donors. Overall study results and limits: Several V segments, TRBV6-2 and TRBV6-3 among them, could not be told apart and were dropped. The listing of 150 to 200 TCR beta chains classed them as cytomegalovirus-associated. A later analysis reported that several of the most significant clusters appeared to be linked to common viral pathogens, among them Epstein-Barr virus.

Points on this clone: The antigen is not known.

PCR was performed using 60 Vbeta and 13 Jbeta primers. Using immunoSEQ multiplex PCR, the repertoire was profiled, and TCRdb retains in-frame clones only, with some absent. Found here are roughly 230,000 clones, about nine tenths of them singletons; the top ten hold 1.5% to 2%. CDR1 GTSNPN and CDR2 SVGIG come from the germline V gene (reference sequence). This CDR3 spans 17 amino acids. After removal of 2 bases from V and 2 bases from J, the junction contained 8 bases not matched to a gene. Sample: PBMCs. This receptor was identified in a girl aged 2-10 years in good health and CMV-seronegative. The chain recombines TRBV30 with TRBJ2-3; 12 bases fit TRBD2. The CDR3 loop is CAWSRERTSGTTDTQYF. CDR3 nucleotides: TGTGCCTGGAGTCGCGAAAGGACTAGCGGGACCACAGATACGCAGTATTTT.